Listed here are 21 T cell receptor beta chains from one sample, sequenced in a study of CXCR3-negative and CXCR3-positive naive CD8 T cells. The authors prepared UMI-labeled TRB cDNA libraries by 5' RACE. Reprocessing the 5' RACE reads, TCRdb reports a single entry for every CDR3 protein and omits DNA. The sample table sets out just under 9,000 distinct CDR3 sequences. Sequencing was carried out using naive CXCR3- CD8+ T cells from blood. As for subset: CD45RO-CCR7+CD27+CD95- naive CD8+ T cells lacking CXCR3 (TNR3-). All receptors derive from a human donor in good health. Some clones in this sample may be carry-over from other donors' samples.

This clonotype ranks as medium-sized (0.01 to 0.1%) in terms of frequency. The chain carries TRBV5-1 and TRBJ1-1. Germline CDR1 SGHRS, CDR2 YFSETQ. CDR3 size: 17 residues. The CDR3 sequence: CASSFGRGLESNTEAFF.

V is TRBV28 and J is TRBJ2-7. Germline V gene sequence: CDR1 MDHEN, CDR2 SYDVKM. This CDR3 is 15 amino acids long. CDR3 loop: CASSLGLNPSYEQYF.

V is TRBV7-2 and J is TRBJ1-1; TCRdb's assignment of TRBD1 cannot be checked, as there is no DNA. Looked up from germline, CDR1 is SGHTA and CDR2 is FQGNSA. The CDR3 runs to 14 residues. The CDR3 reads CASSSPWPETEAFF.

This chain links TRBV20-1 with TRBJ2-4; TCRdb calls TRBD1, which cannot be checked without DNA. CDR1 DFQATT and CDR2 SNEGSKA come from the germline V gene (reference sequence). This CDR3 is built from 15 residues. The chain's CDR3 is CSALNGDLAKNIQYF.

Considering frequency, this clonotype is medium-sized. This chain joins TRBV15 and TRBJ2-1; TCRdb reports TRBD2, a call that lacks DNA to check it against. Germline CDR1 LNHNV, CDR2 YYDKDF (reference sequence). The CDR3 length is 14 residues. CDR3 amino acids: CATSSGGRNHPQFF. Supplemented by reference TRBV15 and TRBJ2-1, the full variable domain reads DAMVIQNPRYQVTQFGKPVTLSCSQTLNHNVMYWYQQKSSQAPKLLFHYYDKDFNNEADTPDNFQSRRPNTSFCFLDIRSPGLGDTAMYLCATSSGGRNHPQFFGPGTRLTVL.

The chain joins TRBV28 to TRBJ1-2; TCRdb reports TRBD1, a call that lacks DNA to check it against. The CDR3 loop spans 14 amino acids. Germline assignment: CDR1 MDHEN and CDR2 SYDVKM. CDR3 loop: CASSPREGNYGYTF.

V usage is TRBV6-5 and J usage is TRBJ1-1. The CDR3 consists of 15 residues. From germline, CDR1 is MNHEY and CDR2 SVGAGI. The chain's CDR3 is CASSPILRSGTEAFF.

The rearrangement uses TRBV20-1 and TRBJ2-1; lacking DNA, the TRBD1 call made by TCRdb goes unchecked. Germline values: CDR1 DFQATT, CDR2 SNEGSKA (reference sequence). This CDR3 contains 15 residues. The CDR3: CSAGAVRGTYNEQFF.

The V and J genes are TRBV21-1 and TRBJ2-7; TCRdb reports TRBD1, a call that lacks DNA to check it against. TRBV21-1 is an annotated pseudogene. The CDR3 length is 13 residues. The CDR3 loop reads CASGPGLPYEQYF.

The chain employs TRBV2 and TRBJ2-1; as DNA is missing, the TRBD2 call by TCRdb cannot be tested. The CDR3 runs 15 residues. Germline CDR1 and CDR2: SNHLY and FYNNEI. This CDR3 is CASSEGAGGPNEQFF.

According to its frequency, this clonotype is medium-sized. The chain joins TRBV20-1 to TRBJ2-4. The CDR3 has 12 residues. Germline V lookup: CDR1 DFQATT, CDR2 SNEGSKA (reference sequence). CDR3 sequence reads: CSAAGQYPIQYF.

Measured by frequency, this clonotype is medium-sized. V and J are TRBV24-1 and TRBJ2-1; TCRdb gives TRBD1 as the D gene, but with no DNA this cannot be confirmed. The germline V gene encodes CDR1 KGHDR and CDR2 SFDVKD. The CDR3 has 14 residues. The CDR3 here is CATSDYGNDNEQFF.

Here the CDR3 reads CSVEFGAESSYEQYF. V and J are TRBV29-1 and TRBJ2-7; with no DNA, the TCRdb D assignment of TRBD1 cannot be verified. Germline lookup yields CDR1 SQVTM and CDR2 ANQGSEA. The CDR3 spans 15 residues.

The chain couples TRBV23-1 to TRBJ1-5; TCRdb proposes TRBD1, but this gene call is untestable without DNA. TRBV23-1 is assigned to the ORF class and has an uncertain function. This CDR3 comprises 13 residues. CDR3 region: CASSGTGGQPQHF.

This clonotype is deemed medium-sized by its frequency. The chain joins TRBV29-1 to TRBJ2-7. The germline V gene encodes CDR1 SQVTM and CDR2 ANQGSEA. The CDR3 covers 14 residues. This CDR3 is CSVEETTDTYEQYF.

The chain combines TRBV20-1 with TRBJ2-1; TCRdb proposes TRBD1, but this gene call is untestable without DNA. Germline lookup yields CDR1 DFQATT and CDR2 SNEGSKA (reference sequence). The CDR3 spans 16 residues. CDR3 residues: CSATPGELVSYNEQFF.

This chain joins TRBV4-1 and TRBJ1-1. Germline assignment: CDR1 MGHRA and CDR2 YSYEKL. CDR3 length: 13 amino acids. The CDR3 spells CASLSDANTEAFF.

This clonotype counts as medium-sized by frequency. Here the CDR3 reads CASTPDTDTQYF. The genes are TRBV6-6 and TRBJ2-3. CDR1 is MNHNY and CDR2 is SVGAGI in the germline V gene (reference sequence). This CDR3 contains 12 residues.

This clonotype registers medium-sized (0.01 to 0.1%) by frequency. The chain is built from TRBV5-4 and TRBJ2-3; as DNA is missing, the TRBD2 call by TCRdb cannot be tested. Germline V CDR1 and CDR2: SGHNT, YYREEE (reference sequence). The CDR3 is 15 amino acids. The CDR3 here is CASRWTSGSADTQYF.

This clonotype is identified as medium-sized (0.01 to 0.1%) from frequency. The chain has TRBV3-1 and TRBJ1-5; absent DNA, TCRdb's TRBD1 call cannot be checked. Germline-derived CDR1 and CDR2 are LGHDT and YNNKEL (reference sequence). The CDR3 sequence is 15 residues long. CDR3 residues: CASSQEGAGNQPQHF.

This clonotype is deemed medium-sized by its frequency. This sequence joins TRBV20-1 and TRBJ2-1; with no DNA, the TCRdb D assignment of TRBD1 cannot be verified. The CDR3 loop spans 19 amino acids. Germline lookup yields CDR1 DFQATT and CDR2 SNEGSKA (reference sequence). CDR3 residues: CSARAPPAVTRSSYNEQFF.